This entry lists 26 T cell receptor delta chains sequenced from one sample in a study of γδ T cells in repeated Plasmodium falciparum infection. TCRdb re-analyzed the multiplex PCR reads via CATT. Altogether about 89,000 delta-chain clones are present, 1.4% to 1.5% being singletons, with the ten largest covering around 8.1%. Vgamma9/Vdelta2+ and Vdelta2-negative gammadelta T cells were flow-sorted from PBMC for bulk sequencing. Material: gamma-delta T cells from blood. These receptor sequences come from a pool of human donors (malaria-infected and uninfected, not separated).

This clone has ten or more counts. The gene calls are TRDV2 and TRDJ1, with 7 positions matching TRDD3. Germline trimming cut 3 bases from V and 1 base from J; bases unmatched to any gene: 16. This CDR3 contains 18 residues. CDR1 is GEAIGNYY, CDR2 EKD, per germline. In nucleotides, the CDR3 is TGTGCCTGTGACCCCTTACTGACCCTGGGATACCCCACCGATAAACTCATCTTT. It codes for CACDPLLTLGYPTDKLIF.

As to this clone: A far larger clone is a single base away, which makes a read error likely. Other DNA sequences of this sample code for an identical CDR3. J is TRDJ1 and V is TRDV2; D unclear. Here the J gene came from matching the DNA to germline, since TCRdb omits it. Trimming took off 3 bases at V and 3 bases at J, with 22 bases between the two ends. CDR1 is GEAIGNYY, CDR2 EKD, per germline. The CDR3 length is 17 residues. CDR3 coding DNA: TGTGCCTGTGACGCGTTAACCACTCTGCGCCCGGCCGATAAACTCATCTTT. As protein: CACDALTTLRPADKLIF.

This clone has more than one count but fewer than ten. This probably arose from a read error, given a far larger clone one base away. No DNA is shown, since the ends of the CDR3 on it are uncertain; the CDR3 is the one TCRdb lists. No call exists for the J gene, whereas the V gene is TRDV2; TRDD3 was called by the table and not checked on the DNA. The CDR3 numbers 15 amino acids, ends counted. Looked up from germline, CDR1 is GEAIGNYY and CDR2 is EKD. This CDR3 is CACDLWGIRTDKLIF.

Worth noting for this clone: TCRdb pairs this DNA with a much larger clone's protein that differs at residue 14, likely a read error; the protein shown was translated from the DNA. The V call is TRDV2, the J call TRDJ1, with 7 bases identical to TRDD3. TCRdb supplies no J gene; here it was assigned by aligning the nucleotide sequence to germline. The junction had 25 bases not matched to a gene; V was cut back by 2 bases and J by 2 bases. The CDR3 contains 21 residues. Germline CDR1 and CDR2: GEAIGNYY and EKD. The CDR3 loop reads CACDSRRRTGVLGNTTDKLIF. Here the CDR3 DNA reads TGTGCCTGTGACAGCAGACGACGGACGGGGGTACTGGGGAATACGACCGATAAACTCATCTTT.

A remark on this clone: TCRdb pairs this DNA with a much larger clone's protein that differs at residue 13, likely a read error; the protein shown was translated from the DNA. This chain connects TRDV2 to TRDJ3, with TRDD3 matching over 8 bases. The CDR3 covers 19 residues. Germline assignment: CDR1 GEAIGNYY and CDR2 EKD. The CDR3 DNA follows: TGTGCCTGTGACCCCCTGCTGGGGGACCGCTCCTGGGGCACCCGACAGATGTTTTTC. It yields the protein CACDPLLGDRSWGTRQMFF.

This clone was counted ten times or more. Different DNA sequences within this sample yield the same CDR3. The chain has TRDV1 and TRDJ1, with a tentative D call TRDD3 (6 bases). Germline CDR1 is TSWWSYY and CDR2 is QGS. Trimming stripped 0 bases from V and 5 bases from J, with 31 bases between. This CDR3 comprises 21 residues. CDR3 coding DNA: TGTGCTCTTGGGGAACTAGCTATAGTGGGCGCCTGGGGTCCCCAAGTGGATAAACTCATCTTT. It specifies CALGELAIVGAWGPQVDKLIF.

This clone was seen more than once but under ten times. This may stem from a read error, because a much larger clone lies one nucleotide away. V and J are TRDV1 and TRDJ1; 12 bases fit TRDD3. The J gene was not available in TCRdb and was assigned here by matching the DNA to germline segments. CDR1 and CDR2 (germline): TSWWSYY, QGS. This CDR3 contains 19 residues. Here the CDR3 reads CALRELPPYWGIPSDKLIF. DNA for the CDR3: TGTGCTCTTAGGGAACTACCCCCGTACTGGGGGATACCATCAGATAAACTCATCTTT.

This clone was detected a few times. A far larger clone is only one base removed, so a read error is likely. The same CDR3 is also encoded by other DNA sequences in this sample. This sequence joins TRDV1 and TRDJ1, with 12 nucleotides matching TRDD3. Looked up from germline, CDR1 is TSWWSYY and CDR2 is QGS. The V gene end was trimmed by 4 bases and the J gene end by 5 bases; junction bases not matched to a gene: 29. CDR3 length: 23 residues. This CDR3 reads CALGARPLPNSLGDTGYTDKLIF. The CDR3 nucleotides are TGTGCTCTTGGGGCTCGGCCTCTTCCTAATAGTCTGGGGGATACGGGTTATACTGATAAACTCATCTTT.

This clone occurred a few times. The protein given by TCRdb reflects a much larger clone and differs at residue 4 from this DNA's translation, likely from a read error; the protein shown is the DNA's translation. The V and J genes are TRDV1 and TRDJ1, with TRDD3 matching over 9 bases. The J gene is not listed in TCRdb, so it was assigned here from a DNA match to germline. The CDR3 extends over 23 amino acids. Germline assignment: CDR1 TSWWSYY and CDR2 QGS. CDR3 residues: CALEEPFRTLLPLLGEYTDKLIF. The CDR3, as DNA: TGTGCTCTTGAGGAACCCTTCCGAACCCTCCTCCCTTTACTGGGGGAGTACACCGATAAACTCATCTTT.

Turning to this clone: The protein in TCRdb stems from a much larger clone and differs at residue 16 from this DNA's translation, likely a read error; here the protein is translated from the DNA. The J gene is TRDJ1, the V gene TRDV1, with 7 bases fitting TRDD3. With V trimmed by 5 bases and J by 7 bases, 34 bases remained unmatched. The CDR3 is made up of 22 amino acids. Germline lookup yields CDR1 TSWWSYY and CDR2 QGS. The CDR3 loop is CALGRSPPRTFSTGIPQGKLIF. CDR3 nucleotides: TGTGCTCTTGGGAGATCCCCACCTAGGACTTTCTCTACTGGGATACCCCAGGGTAAACTCATCTTT.

This clone was seen a handful of times. A far larger clone is one base from this, pointing to a likely read error. Additional DNA sequences in this sample encode the identical CDR3. V usage is TRDV1 and J usage is TRDJ1, with D unclear. No J segment appears in TCRdb, so it was assigned here by matching the sequence to germline. The CDR3 contains 17 residues. Trimming took 5 bases from V and 5 from J, leaving 24 bases between them. The germline V gene has CDR1 TSWWSYY and CDR2 QGS. The CDR3 DNA follows: TGTGCTCTTGGGTCCGGCAAGATGTTTAGGGGTCCTGATAAACTCATCTTT. This encodes CALGSGKMFRGPDKLIF.

This clone was seen a few times. This likely stems from a read error, as it lies one base from a far larger clone. Other DNA sequences in this sample translate to the same CDR3. V gene TRDV2 combines with J gene TRDJ1, with D possibly matching TRDD2 (5 bases). Per germline, CDR1 GEAIGNYY and CDR2 EKD. This CDR3 region has 15 residues. The CDR3 nucleotides read TGTGCCTGTGACCCTCTACTCCTAAGGGCCGATAAACTCATATTT. This sequence encodes CACDPLLLRADKLIF.

This clone was counted ten times or more. The chain joins TRDV1 to TRDJ1, with 7 bases matching TRDD3. TCRdb does not report a J gene; here it was assigned by matching the DNA to germline references. CDR1 and CDR2 (germline): TSWWSYY, QGS. Trimming at V came to 0 bases and at J to 0 bases, leaving 13 bases not matched to a gene. The CDR3 is 19 residues long. The chain's CDR3 is CALGELRRPGGLYTDKLIF. The CDR3 nucleotides read TGTGCTCTTGGGGAACTTCGTCGTCCCGGGGGATTGTACACCGATAAACTCATCTTT.

This clone was seen a few times. A far larger clone is one nucleotide away, so this likely arose from a read error. Other DNA sequences within the sample encode an identical CDR3. This chain uses TRDV3 with TRDJ1; 7 bases match TRDD3. The CDR3 extends over 16 amino acids. V lost 4 bases, J lost 7 bases, and 21 bases stayed unmatched. The germline V gene has CDR1 TVYSNPD and CDR2 GDNSRS (reference sequence). The CDR3: CAYIPPTGGSSRKLIF. The CDR3 nucleotides are TGTGCCTATATTCCGCCTACGGGGGGATCGTCCCGTAAACTCATCTTT.

For this clone: TCRdb's entry gives the protein of a much larger clone, which mismatches this DNA's translation at residue 3, likely from a read error; the protein reported here is translated from the DNA. The rearrangement links TRDV2 to TRDJ1; D remains unclear. The CDR3 loop spans 13 amino acids. Germline CDR1 GEAIGNYY, CDR2 EKD. Written as DNA, the CDR3 is TGTGCCCGTGACACTCGGTACACCGATAAACTCATCTTT. It translates to CARDTRYTDKLIF.

This clone has only a few counts. The amino acid sequence in TCRdb belongs to a much larger clone and departs from this DNA's translation at residue 13, likely a sequencing read error; the sequence shown is translated from the DNA. The gene calls are TRDV1 and TRDJ1, with 8 bases matching TRDD3. In the absence of a J gene in TCRdb, the DNA was matched to germline to assign it here. With 0 bases clipped from V and 1 base from J, the junction kept 22 bases outside the gene matches. Germline CDR1 reads TSWWSYY; CDR2 reads QGS. This CDR3 region has 22 residues. CDR3 coding DNA: TGTGCTCTTGGGGAACTGTTCCTCCGGGGGGATATTCTGACCCTCTTCACCGATAAACTCATCTTT. It is translated as CALGELFLRGDILTLFTDKLIF.

On this clone itself: Only one base separates this from a far larger clonotype, so it likely reflects a read error. Distinct nucleotide sequences in the sample also encode this CDR3. The DNA of the CDR3 is TGTGCCTGTGACACTCGCACTGGGGATCGAACCGATAAACTCATCTTT. This sequence encodes CACDTRTGDRTDKLIF. This chain links TRDV2 with TRDJ1, with 7 bases aligning to TRDD3. TCRdb supplies no J gene; here it was assigned by aligning the nucleotide sequence to germline. The ends lost 1 base at V and 2 bases at J; junction bases unmatched: 9. CDR3 length equals 16 residues. Germline CDR1 is GEAIGNYY and CDR2 is EKD.

Note on this clone: It is likely a read error: a sequence one base away is far more abundant. The identical CDR3 is also encoded by other nucleotide sequences in the sample. The chain recombines TRDV1 with TRDJ1; 10 bases are shared with TRDD3. Here the J gene was assigned by germline matching of the DNA, as TCRdb has none. The CDR3 is 24 amino acids. CDR1 TSWWSYY and CDR2 QGS come from the germline V gene. The CDR3 loop is CALGEGRSLLKYWGIKNLNDKLIF. The DNA for the CDR3 is TGCGCTCTTGGGGAAGGCAGGAGCCTTCTTAAGTACTGGGGGATCAAAAATCTCAACGATAAACTCATCTTT.

A few counts support this clone. The likely explanation is a read error, given a far larger clone one base away. This specimen includes other DNA sequences encoding the same CDR3. The CDR3 sequence is CACDTLGPRVDKLIF. Written as DNA, the CDR3 is TGTGCCTGTGACACCCTGGGTCCGAGGGTCGACAAACTCATCTTT. The gene calls are TRDV2 and TRDJ1; D perhaps matches TRDD3 (5 bases). The J gene was not available in TCRdb and was assigned here by matching the DNA to germline segments. The germline gives CDR1 GEAIGNYY, CDR2 EKD. Trimming left V 0 bases short and J 8 bases short, with 18 bases between. The CDR3 consists of 15 residues.

This clone came up many times. For this DNA, TCRdb reports the protein of a much larger clone, which diverges at residue 16, most likely from a read error; the protein presented here is translated directly from the DNA. The genes are TRDV2 and TRDJ2; 13 nucleotides match TRDD3. The J gene, missing from TCRdb, was assigned here through DNA to germline matching. V shed 3 bases, J shed 9 bases, and the junction held 21 bases outside the gene matches. Germline lookup yields CDR1 GEAIGNYY and CDR2 EKD. The CDR3 is 20 amino acids. CDR3 loop: CACDPVYPSTGGYGTTQLFF. Here the CDR3 DNA reads TGTGCCTGTGACCCTGTATATCCCAGTACTGGGGGATACGGCACAACACAACTCTTCTTT.

This clone has only a few counts. Only one base separates this from a far larger clonotype, so it likely reflects a read error. Other DNA sequences in this specimen translate into the identical CDR3. The chain recombines TRDV1 with TRDJ2, with D perhaps TRDD3 (5 bases). The J gene was not available in TCRdb and was assigned here by matching the DNA to germline segments. The CDR3 has 19 amino acids. The germline V gene encodes CDR1 TSWWSYY and CDR2 QGS. The CDR3 nucleotides read TGTGCCCTTGGGGAATCGGTAATCCTTAGGGTGAAGAGGACAGCACAACTCTTCTTT. It codes for CALGESVILRVKRTAQLFF.

This clone occurred a few times. The protein held in TCRdb is that of a much larger clone and does not match this DNA's translation at residue 3, likely because of a read error; the protein shown is translated from the DNA. For the CDR3, the DNA is TGTGCTCCTGGGGAACGGGACTCCCTAAATCATTTACTGGGGGATACGGTGAACACCGATAAACTTATCTTT. It specifies CAPGERDSLNHLLGDTVNTDKLIF. The V gene is given as TRDV1, and no J gene call is available; the table's D call, TRDD3, was not checked against the DNA. Per germline, CDR1 TSWWSYY and CDR2 QGS. This CDR3 is 24 amino acids long.

As to this clone: A far larger clone is only one base removed, so a read error is likely. The sample carries other DNA sequences with the same CDR3. The chain combines TRDV1 with TRDJ4, with TRDD3 matching 11 bases. The J gene, absent from TCRdb, was called here by matching the DNA to germline. In germline, CDR1 is TSWWSYY, CDR2 QGS. The CDR3 loop spans 25 amino acids. CDR3 coding DNA: TGCGCTCTTGGGGGTCCCCATGGACGGCTTGTCCCAATCGACCATGTACTGGGGGATAAAGGACCCCTGATCTTT. Translating it yields CALGGPHGRLVPIDHVLGDKGPLIF.

This clone appeared a few times. This DNA translates differently at residue 6 from the TCRdb protein, which is that of a much larger clone; a read error is likely, and the protein shown is the DNA's own translation. This chain links TRDV1 with TRDJ1; D tentatively reads TRDD2 or TRDD3 (5 bases each). TCRdb offers no J gene call, so here the DNA was matched to germline to obtain one. Germline V CDR1 and CDR2: TSWWSYY, QGS. The CDR3 contains 18 residues. V was pared by 3 bases and J by 3 bases, with 23 bases between. CDR3 sequence: CALGDRLRITGTADKLIF. The DNA for the CDR3 is TGTGCTCTTGGGGACCGCCTACGTATTACTGGTACTGCCGATAAACTCATCTTT.

This clone was picked up a small number of times. TCRdb pairs this DNA with a much larger clone's protein that differs at residue 2, likely a read error; the protein shown was translated from the DNA. This chain uses TRDV2 with TRDJ1; no clear D. Looked up from germline, CDR1 is GEAIGNYY and CDR2 is EKD. The CDR3 covers 15 residues. CDR3 region: CSCEGLEGDTDKLIF. CDR3 in DNA: TGTTCCTGTGAAGGTTTAGAAGGGGACACCGATAAACTCATCTTT.

This clone was seen only a few times. TCRdb's entry gives the protein of a much larger clone, which mismatches this DNA's translation at residue 4, likely from a read error; the protein reported here is translated from the DNA. This sequence joins TRDV3 and TRDJ1; D is perhaps TRDD3 (6 bases). This CDR3 region has 11 residues. V was pared by 2 bases and J by 11 bases, with 15 bases between. Per the germline V gene, CDR1 is TVYSNPD and CDR2 is GDNSRS (reference sequence). CDR3 nucleotides: TGTGCCTTTTTCTCGAGGGGATTCCTCATCTTT. Its protein product is CAFFSRGFLIF.